This TCR beta chain was sequenced in a study of T cells in Graves' hyperthyroidism and ophthalmopathy. Overall study: Upon initial diagnosis and before any treatment, peripheral blood was collected. Broader study findings: In simple terms, a model built on 13 V-J features told ophthalmopathy apart from stable hyperthyroidism.

This clonotype appeared many times. Its cognate antigen is unknown. RNA transcripts provided the source from which TCR beta CDR3 regions were amplified. The HTBI primer set served for first-round RT-PCR of the TCR CDR3. Via MiXCR, TCRdb re-called the multiplex PCR reads, giving one row per CDR3 protein. The profile shows fewer than 450,000 distinct CDR3 sequences, about 14% of them singletons. Exclusion of patients followed from uncontrolled infection, other autoimmune disease, pregnancy or lactation. Orbital computed tomography, thyroid ultrasound, serum thyroxine and TRAb, and clinical symptoms together informed the diagnoses. This CDR3 contains 13 residues. The V end lost 4 bases, the J end lost 7 bases, and 10 bases lay between the germline ends. CDR1 is MNHEY and CDR2 is SMNVEV in the germline V gene (reference sequence).

The TCR was taken from a man aged 50 to 60 with Graves' ophthalmopathy. The sequenced sample was blood. V usage is TRBV27 and J usage is TRBJ2-2; D unclear. The CDR3, as DNA: TGTGCCAGCAGTTCGGGCTTGAACGGGGAGCTGTTTTTT. It yields the protein CASSSGLNGELFF.